Listed here are 19 T cell receptor beta chains from one sample, sequenced in a study of Ad26.COV2.S vaccination and SARS-CoV-2 variants (dated by TCRdb to about 2021). The protocol used for the library was the immunoSEQ multiplex PCR assay. This immuneACCESS table, as held by TCRdb, lists in-frame sequences with V and J called but not all clones. Of the missing ones, under half trace to an unresolved V gene in checked studies; the others have no known cause. The sample profile shows hundreds of thousands of clones; approximately 92% of them were found once. The ten top clones hold about 2.5% of the sample. This sample's treatment or condition label indicates: roughly 18 received Ad26.COV2.S at low or high dose, single or two shots; 5 received placebo; per-sample allocation not given. For vaccine and placebo recipients, repertoires were sequenced using samples collected on day 63 after the first injection.

The material sequenced was peripheral blood, taken in a trial of Ad26.COV2.S vaccine versus placebo. These receptors all come from a person aged 18-60 years who received the Ad26.COV2.S COVID-19 vaccine or a placebo.

The V gene is TRBV7-8, the J gene TRBJ1-2; no clear D gene. With 0 bases removed from V and 6 bases from J, the gap between germline ends came to 14 bases. This CDR3 has 15 residues. From germline, CDR1 is SGHVS and CDR2 FQNEAQ. The CDR3 bases are TGTGCCAGCAGCTTAGCCTGGCGCGGTGTGGATGGCTACACCTTC. Translation gives CASSLAWRGVDGYTF.

The chain employs TRBV2 and TRBJ1-2; D gene unclear. CDR1 is SNHLY, CDR2 FYNNEI, per germline. The CDR3 is 15 amino acids. The germline V and J ends were trimmed by 3 bases and 8 bases, with 19 bases remaining between them. CDR3 region: CASSDTWGGSRGYTF. For the CDR3, the DNA is TGTGCCAGCAGTGACACTTGGGGAGGGTCTCGGGGCTACACCTTC.

The chain employs TRBV7-3 and TRBJ2-3; TRBD1 or TRBD2 may be the D gene (5 bases each). V gave up 4 bases and J gave up 4 bases, with 15 bases separating them. This CDR3 has 15 residues. Germline CDR1 and CDR2: SGHTA and FQGTGA. Here the CDR3 reads CASSSGTALADTQYF. CDR3 nucleotide sequence: TGTGCCAGCAGCTCCGGGACGGCGCTTGCAGATACGCAGTATTTT.

This clone has just one count. CDR3: CASSMEEGGNTEAFF. The DNA of the CDR3 is TGTGCCAGTAGTATGGAAGAAGGGGGCAACACTGAAGCTTTCTTT. The chain combines TRBV19 with TRBJ1-1; 7 positions match TRBD1. Germline lookup yields CDR1 LNHDA and CDR2 SQIVND (reference sequence). This CDR3 spans 15 amino acids. The V gene end was trimmed by 3 bases and the J gene end by 2 bases; junction bases not matched to a gene: 6.

The chain carries TRBV6-2 or TRBV6-3 and TRBJ2-1; 7 positions agree with TRBD2. Germline values: CDR1 MNHEY, CDR2 SVGEGT. This CDR3 has 12 residues. Trimming at V came to 2 bases and at J to 12 bases, leaving 4 bases not matched to a gene. This CDR3 is CASSYHGGWQFF. In DNA form, the CDR3 reads TGTGCCAGCAGTTACCACGGGGGGTGGCAGTTCTTC.

This chain links TRBV5-1 with TRBJ2-5, with D uncertain. CDR1 and CDR2 from the germline V gene are SGHRS and YFSETQ. CDR3 length equals 15 residues. V dropped 4 bases and J dropped 5 bases, with 18 bases sitting between them. The CDR3 DNA reads as TGCGCCAGCAGCCGACGTGGCGGTGGCGGTGAGACCCAGTACTTC. It specifies CASSRRGGGGETQYF.

Concerning this clone: This same CDR3 is encoded by further DNA sequences in the sample. V and J are TRBV7-2 and TRBJ1-5, with D unclear. V was pared by 3 bases and J by 5 bases, with 8 bases between. This CDR3 comprises 13 residues. Germline-derived CDR1 and CDR2 are SGHTA and FQGNSA. CDR3: CASSLEADQPQHF. In DNA form, the CDR3 reads TGTGCCAGCAGCTTGGAGGCGGATCAGCCCCAGCATTTT.

The CDR3 loop reads CASSSGQRLSGELFF. In DNA form, the CDR3 reads TGCGCCAGCAGCTCGGGACAGCGATTGTCCGGGGAGCTGTTTTTT. The genes are TRBV5-1 and TRBJ2-2; 7 nucleotides match TRBD1. Germline trimming cut 3 bases from V and 6 bases from J; bases unmatched to any gene: 8. The germline V gene encodes CDR1 SGHRS and CDR2 YFSETQ. CDR3 length equals 15 residues. The full variable domain, rest sourced from reference TRBV5-1 and TRBJ2-2, is KAGVTQTPRYLIKTRGQQVTLSCSPISGHRSVSWYQQTPGQGLQFLFEYFSETQRNKGNFPGRFSGRQFSNSRSEMNVSTLELGDSALYLCASSSGQRLSGELFFGEGSRLTVL.

This clone was found once. The chain links TRBV7-2 to TRBJ1-1; D is possibly TRBD1 (6 bases). The CDR3 extends over 15 amino acids. The ends were cut back, 2 bases at V and 1 base at J, with 11 bases in the middle. Germline V gene sequence: CDR1 SGHTA, CDR2 FQGNSA. The CDR3 loop reads CASSLLGAPNTEAFF. The CDR3 region has the DNA TGTGCCAGCAGCTTATTGGGGGCCCCGAACACTGAAGCTTTCTTT.

The chain recombines TRBV7-6 with TRBJ1-1; TRBD1 might be the D (6 bases). The germline V gene encodes CDR1 SGHVS and CDR2 FNYEAQ. This CDR3 contains 13 residues. V lost 3 bases and J lost 8, with 13 bases in between. The CDR3 DNA follows: TGTGCCAGCAGCTTCGCCGGGACAACAGAAGCTTTCTTT. It is translated as CASSFAGTTEAFF.

V gene TRBV10-3 combines with J gene TRBJ2-4; D is possibly TRBD2 (5 bases). The CDR3 totals 14 residues. V shed 4 bases and J shed 5 bases, with 12 bases lying between them. The germline V gene encodes CDR1 ENHRY and CDR2 SYGVKD. The CDR3 coding sequence is TGTGCCATCAGTGCCCCGGAACTAGAAAACATTCAGTACTTC. Protein product: CAISAPELENIQYF.

This clone was found a few times. This chain links TRBV6-2 or TRBV6-3 with TRBJ2-1; no reliable D call. This CDR3 is 13 amino acids long. Germline assignment: CDR1 MNHEY and CDR2 SVGEGT. The V and J ends lost 2 bases and 10 bases respectively, with 12 bases between them. The CDR3 loop is CASSYRIPREQFF. The CDR3 nucleotides read TGTGCCAGCAGTTACCGGATCCCTCGGGAGCAGTTCTTC.

The J gene is TRBJ2-1, the V gene TRBV5-8; 9 bases align to TRBD2. The CDR3 is made up of 15 amino acids. Germline-derived CDR1 and CDR2 are SGHTS and YDEGEE. With V trimmed by 3 bases and J by 12 bases, 13 bases remained unmatched. The CDR3 reads CASSYARRGGRGQFF. In nucleotides, the CDR3 is TGTGCCAGCAGCTATGCCCGGCGGGGGGGCCGGGGGCAGTTCTTC. Full variable domain (rest looked up from reference TRBV5-8 and TRBJ2-1): EAGVTQSPTHLIKTRGQQATLRCSPISGHTSVYWYQQALGLGLQFLLWYDEGEERNRGNFPPRFSGRQFPNYSSELNVNALELEDSALYLCASSYARRGGRGQFFGPGTRLTVL.

The chain employs TRBV2 and TRBJ1-6, with D unclear. V shed 4 bases and J shed 0 bases, with 7 bases lying between them. Per the germline V gene, CDR1 is SNHLY and CDR2 is FYNNEI. The length of the CDR3 is 15 residues. CDR3 bases: TGTGCCAGCAGTGTGGGGAGCTCCTATAATTCACCCCTCCACTTT. It yields the protein CASSVGSSYNSPLHF.

The rearrangement joins TRBV6-4 to TRBJ2-3; D may be TRBD1 (6 bases). Germline assignment: CDR1 MRHNA and CDR2 SNTAGT. The CDR3 is 13 residues long. The V and J ends lost 6 bases and 1 base respectively, with 8 bases between them. CDR3 sequence: CASRRTGTDTQYF. As DNA, the CDR3 is TGTGCCAGCAGAAGGACAGGCACAGATACGCAGTATTTT.

J is TRBJ2-3 and V is TRBV25-1; weak D call: TRBD1 (5 bases). In germline, CDR1 is MGHDK, CDR2 SYGVNS. V lost 8 bases and J lost 5, with 20 bases in between. The CDR3 totals 15 residues. Here the CDR3 reads CASRPADNALDTQYF. The CDR3 coding sequence is TGTGCCAGCCGCCCGGCGGACAACGCCCTAGATACGCAGTATTTT.

This chain connects TRBV5-8 to TRBJ2-1, with 9 positions matching TRBD1. The CDR3 runs to 15 residues. V dropped 5 bases and J dropped 4; count of bases not matched to a gene: 7. In germline, CDR1 is SGHTS, CDR2 YDEGEE. DNA for the CDR3: TGTGCCAGCAGTTCTGGGACAGGGTTTTACAATGAGCAGTTCTTC. The encoded protein is CASSSGTGFYNEQFF. Complete variable domain (other parts from reference TRBV5-8 and TRBJ2-1): EAGVTQSPTHLIKTRGQQATLRCSPISGHTSVYWYQQALGLGLQFLLWYDEGEERNRGNFPPRFSGRQFPNYSSELNVNALELEDSALYLCASSSGTGFYNEQFFGPGTRLTVL.

This chain joins TRBV4-3 and TRBJ2-3; D possibly corresponds to TRBD2 (6 bases). This CDR3 has 17 amino acids. Trimming shortened V by 1 base and J by 2 bases, and 16 bases separated the two germline ends. Per germline, CDR1 LGHNA and CDR2 YSLEER. CDR3 bases: TGCGCCAGCAGCCAAGCCCCCCGGACTACATACACAGATACGCAGTATTTT. It specifies CASSQAPRTTYTDTQYF.

The genes are TRBV7-6 and TRBJ2-1; a possible D gene is TRBD1 (6 bases). CDR1 is SGHVS, CDR2 FNYEAQ, per germline. CDR3 size: 16 residues. V was shortened by 4 bases and J by 4 bases, with 17 bases between the two germline ends. The CDR3 spells CASSSTLPTGYNEQFF. CDR3 bases: TGTGCCAGCAGCTCGACACTACCAACAGGGTACAATGAGCAGTTCTTC.